This T cell receptor (beta chain) is from a study of blood T cell repertoires in COVID-19. For the study at large: Whether acute or convalescent, the COVID-19 samples came from the United States, Italy and Spain.

Sequencing used immunoSEQ multiplex PCR; TCRdb keeps in-frame clones, though not all of them. The table has 150,000 to 200,000 clones, 70% to 90% seen once. Germline V gene sequence: CDR1 ENHRY, CDR2 SYGVKD. This CDR3 comprises 17 residues. The V gene lost 2 bases and the J gene lost 1 base, with 15 bases spanning the gap. Sample: peripheral blood. V is TRBV10-3 and J is TRBJ1-5, with D possibly matching TRBD1 (5 bases). The clonotype was recovered from a man aged 45-65 years with active or convalescent COVID-19. The CDR3 loop reads CAISEAGTLRSNQPQHF. CDR3 nucleotides: TGTGCCATCAGTGAGGCGGGGACCCTAAGGAGCAATCAGCCCCAGCATTTT.